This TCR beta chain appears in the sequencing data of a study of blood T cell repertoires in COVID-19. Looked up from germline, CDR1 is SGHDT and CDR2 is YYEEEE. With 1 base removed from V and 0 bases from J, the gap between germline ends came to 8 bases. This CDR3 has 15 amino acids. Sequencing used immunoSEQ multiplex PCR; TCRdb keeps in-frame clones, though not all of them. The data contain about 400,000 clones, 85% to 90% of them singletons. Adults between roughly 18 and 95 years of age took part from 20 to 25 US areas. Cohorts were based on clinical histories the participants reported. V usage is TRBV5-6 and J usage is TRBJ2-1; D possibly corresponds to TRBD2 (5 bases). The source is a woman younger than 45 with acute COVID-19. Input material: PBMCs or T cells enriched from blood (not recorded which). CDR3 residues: CASSLFSGSYNEQFF. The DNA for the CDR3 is TGTGCCAGCAGCTTGTTCAGCGGCTCCTACAATGAGCAGTTCTTC.